The 29 T cell receptor beta chains below come from one sample, sequenced in a study of blood T cell repertoires in COVID-19. Libraries were prepared by immunoSEQ multiplex PCR; TCRdb keeps only in-frame clonotypes and omits some of them. Of around 270,000 clones in the sample, around 85% were seen once. Material for sequencing was peripheral blood. The receptors originated from a human donor with COVID-19, enrolled during active disease. The donor label of this sample is uncertain.

The V and J genes are TRBV11-2 and TRBJ1-5; possible D gene TRBD1, 6 bases. Germline V gene lookup returns CDR1 SGHAT and CDR2 FQNNGV. Trimming left V 2 bases short and J 3 bases short, with 11 bases between. The CDR3 runs 15 residues. CDR3 amino acids: CASSLSSGDNQPQHF. The CDR3 nucleotides are TGTGCCAGCAGCTTAAGTTCAGGGGACAATCAGCCCCAGCATTTT.

V is TRBV7-2 and J is TRBJ2-7; D gene unclear. The germline V gene encodes CDR1 SGHTA and CDR2 FQGNSA. V gave up 2 bases and J gave up 4 bases, with 6 bases separating them. The CDR3 has 12 residues. The chain's CDR3 is CASSLLGYEQYF. The CDR3 DNA sequence: TGTGCCAGCAGCTTACTAGGTTACGAGCAGTACTTC.

This clone was observed many times. The V gene is TRBV11-2, the J gene TRBJ2-7; TRBD2 matches 12 bases. V trimming: 4 bases; J trimming: 2 bases; junction bases outside the gene matches: 0. Germline CDR1 and CDR2: SGHAT and FQNNGV. The length of the CDR3 is 14 residues. For the CDR3, the DNA is TGTGCCAGCAGCTGGACTAGCGGGACCTACGAGCAGTACTTC. Translation: CASSWTSGTYEQYF.

This chain links TRBV5-1 with TRBJ1-2, with TRBD1 matching over 7 bases. The CDR3 runs 14 residues. Germline trimming cut 4 bases from V and 10 bases from J; bases unmatched to any gene: 13. Germline CDR1 is SGHRS and CDR2 is YFSETQ. In DNA form, the CDR3 reads TGCGCCAGCAGCAATGGGGACAGCGTGGAGACCTACACCTTC. Its protein product is CASSNGDSVETYTF.

V usage is TRBV6-2 or TRBV6-3 and J usage is TRBJ2-2, with TRBD2 identical over 9 bases. Looked up from germline, CDR1 is MNHEY and CDR2 is SVGEGT. Trimming took 1 base from V and 4 from J; bases not matched to a gene: 7. The CDR3 consists of 17 residues. The CDR3 bases are TGTGCCAGCAGTTACTTAGGCGGGAGGGCCCGCACCGGGGAGCTGTTTTTT. This encodes CASSYLGGRARTGELFF.

The gene calls are TRBV9 and TRBJ2-2; D may be TRBD1 (5 bases). Looked up from germline, CDR1 is SGDLS and CDR2 is YYNGEE. Trimming took 4 bases from V and 4 from J, leaving 14 bases between them. CDR3 length: 15 residues. The CDR3 here is CASSSPIQATGELFF. The CDR3 coding sequence is TGTGCCAGCAGCTCCCCAATACAGGCCACCGGGGAGCTGTTTTTT.

The V call is TRBV18, the J call TRBJ1-5, with D tentatively TRBD1 (6 bases). CDR1 KGHSH and CDR2 LQKENI come from the germline V gene. V gave up 6 bases and J gave up 7 bases, with 16 bases separating them. CDR3 length equals 14 residues. In DNA form, the CDR3 reads TGTGCCAGCTCCCGCGGCGGGGGCGACCAGCCCCAGCATTTT. Protein sequence: CASSRGGGDQPQHF.

The chain couples TRBV19 to TRBJ1-5; D possibly corresponds to TRBD1 (5 bases). The CDR3 covers 13 residues. Germline V gene data show CDR1 as LNHDA and CDR2 as SQIVND (reference sequence). Trimming removed 3 bases from V and 6 bases from J, with 9 bases in between. The CDR3 here is CASSMGRVQPQHF. In nucleotides, the CDR3 is TGTGCCAGTAGTATGGGCAGGGTTCAGCCCCAGCATTTT.

The chain links TRBV19 to TRBJ1-5, with D possibly TRBD1 on 6 matching bases. Germline lookup yields CDR1 LNHDA and CDR2 SQIVND (reference sequence). The CDR3 has 16 residues. Trimming left V 6 bases short and J 0 bases short, with 15 bases between. The CDR3 spells CASSPGTTYSNQPQHF. The CDR3 DNA follows: TGTGCCAGTAGCCCCGGGACAACCTATAGCAATCAGCCCCAGCATTTT.

This clone came up a few times. The CDR3 bases are TGTGCCAGCAGCCAAGTCCGGCGGGGGCCCTCCTACGAGCAGTACTTC. It yields the protein CASSQVRRGPSYEQYF. This rearrangement joins TRBV3-1 (or the pseudogene TRBV3-2) to TRBJ2-7; TRBD2 might be the D (7 bases). The germline gives CDR1 LGHDT, CDR2 YNNKEL (reference sequence). V was shortened by 1 base and J by 0 bases, with 13 bases between the two germline ends. This CDR3 has 16 residues.

The chain combines TRBV9 with TRBJ2-5, with 8 bases fitting TRBD2. The CDR3 totals 16 residues. J lost 4 bases, V lost 0 bases, and 8 bases had no gene match. Per the germline V gene, CDR1 is SGDLS and CDR2 is YYNGEE. The CDR3 DNA reads as TGTGCCAGCAGCGTAGGATGGAGCGGGAGTCCAGAGACCCAGTACTTC. It translates to CASSVGWSGSPETQYF.

This clone was counted a single time. This sequence joins TRBV5-4 and TRBJ2-7; TRBD2 matches at 7 bases. V lost 0 bases and J lost 7; bases outside the gene matches: 10. Germline CDR1 is SGHNT and CDR2 is YYREEE (reference sequence). The CDR3 spans 15 residues. DNA for the CDR3: TGTGCCAGCAGCTTGGGAGTGGGAGGGCCTAAAGAGCAGTACTTC. This encodes CASSLGVGGPKEQYF.

The chain is built from TRBV6-2 or TRBV6-3 and TRBJ1-1, with TRBD1 matching over 8 bases. The CDR3 spans 19 residues. J gave up 1 base and V 2 bases, and 15 bases lay outside the gene matches. Germline V gene data show CDR1 as MNHEY and CDR2 as SVGEGT. The CDR3 sequence: CASSYGGRQGAPTNTEAFF. The CDR3 DNA follows: TGTGCCAGCAGTTACGGGGGAAGGCAGGGGGCGCCGACGAACACTGAAGCTTTCTTT.

This chain links TRBV29-1 with TRBJ2-1, with D perhaps TRBD2 (5 bases). CDR1 SQVTM and CDR2 ANQGSEA come from the germline V gene. V dropped 3 bases and J dropped 10 bases, with 13 bases sitting between them. This CDR3 is 12 amino acids long. The CDR3 loop reads CSVDPYGNEQFF. CDR3 coding DNA: TGCAGCGTTGATCCTTACGGGAACGAGCAGTTCTTC.

This chain links TRBV5-1 with TRBJ1-5; 8 bases agree with TRBD1. CDR1 SGHRS and CDR2 YFSETQ come from the germline V gene. The V segment lost 4 bases and the J segment 5 bases; nucleotides outside the gene matches: 5. The CDR3 runs 14 residues. The CDR3: CASSTGQGDQPQHF. The CDR3 DNA is TGCGCCAGCAGCACCGGACAGGGTGATCAGCCCCAGCATTTT.

This chain links TRBV28 with TRBJ1-5, with 10 bases that match TRBD1. CDR3 length: 16 amino acids. Germline V gives CDR1 MDHEN, CDR2 SYDVKM. V gave up 4 bases and J gave up 4 bases; unmatched junction bases: 7. CDR3 bases: TGTGCCAGCAGTTCCACCGGGACAGGGGAGAATCAGCCCCAGCATTTT. Protein product: CASSSTGTGENQPQHF.

This chain links TRBV4-2 with TRBJ1-2, with 8 bases matching TRBD1. This CDR3 region has 14 residues. Germline V gene sequence: CDR1 LGHNA, CDR2 YNFKEQ. J lost 4 bases, V lost 4 bases, and 5 bases had no gene match. Here the CDR3 DNA reads TGTGCCAGCAGCCCCGGACAGGGCGGCTATGGCTACACCTTC. It yields the protein CASSPGQGGYGYTF.

V usage is TRBV4-1 and J usage is TRBJ1-6; D call uncertain. V was trimmed by 0 bases and J by 7 bases, leaving 16 bases between them. Germline lookup yields CDR1 MGHRA and CDR2 YSYEKL. CDR3 length equals 17 residues. DNA for the CDR3: TGCGCCAGCAGCCAAGATGGGCCGACCCAGCGGAATTCACCCCTCCACTTT. It codes for CASSQDGPTQRNSPLHF.

V gene TRBV10-3 combines with J gene TRBJ2-7; D is possibly TRBD1 (5 bases). V dropped 1 base and J dropped 7 bases, with 14 bases sitting between them. The CDR3 extends over 14 amino acids. CDR1 is ENHRY, CDR2 SYGVKD, per germline. In nucleotides, the CDR3 is TGTGCCATCAGTGAGTTCGGAGACCAGGGAGAGCAGTACTTC. This encodes CAISEFGDQGEQYF.

The rearrangement uses TRBV2 and TRBJ2-1, with D perhaps matching TRBD2 (6 bases). Looked up from germline, CDR1 is SNHLY and CDR2 is FYNNEI. This CDR3 contains 13 residues. V was pared by 8 bases and J by 9 bases, with 17 bases between. The CDR3 region is CASFWRESSEQFF. The CDR3 region has the DNA TGTGCCAGCTTTTGGAGGGAGTCGTCTGAGCAGTTCTTC.

The V gene is TRBV5-1, the J gene TRBJ2-1, with D uncertain. The germline V gene has CDR1 SGHRS and CDR2 YFSETQ. Trimming removed 3 bases at V and 6 bases at J, with 13 bases between. This CDR3 has 14 residues. As DNA, the CDR3 is TGCGCCAGCAGCTCCCTAGGCCAGAGCAATGAGCAGTTCTTC. Residues: CASSSLGQSNEQFF.

The chain is built from TRBV27 and TRBJ1-6, with D possibly TRBD1 on 5 matching bases. The CDR3 is 15 amino acids. Trimming took 1 base from V and 7 from J, leaving 11 bases between them. Germline-derived CDR1 and CDR2 are MNHEY and SMNVEV (reference sequence). Here the CDR3 reads CASSLFRQTNSPLHF. The CDR3 region has the DNA TGTGCCAGCAGTTTATTTCGACAGACCAATTCACCCCTCCACTTT.

The chain couples TRBV5-6 to TRBJ2-2; the D gene is possibly TRBD2 (5 bases). The CDR3 consists of 14 residues. From germline, CDR1 is SGHDT and CDR2 YYEEEE. V gave up 2 bases and J gave up 6 bases, with 11 bases separating them. The CDR3 DNA reads as TGTGCCAGCAGCTTCGGGGTATGGGCCGGGGAGCTGTTTTTT. It yields the protein CASSFGVWAGELFF.

The V and J genes are TRBV2 and TRBJ1-5; 8 bases are shared with TRBD1. Unmatched junction bases numbered 2, after V lost 2 bases and J lost 5 bases. Germline V gene data show CDR1 as SNHLY and CDR2 as FYNNEI. The CDR3 is made up of 14 amino acids. The CDR3 reads CASSEPDRDQPQHF. The CDR3 DNA reads as TGTGCCAGCAGTGAACCGGACAGGGATCAGCCCCAGCATTTT.

The chain uses TRBV5-5 and TRBJ1-6, with D unresolved. The length of the CDR3 is 16 residues. Trimming took off 5 bases at V and 7 bases at J, with 19 bases between the two ends. The germline V gene has CDR1 SGHKS and CDR2 YYEKEE (reference sequence). CDR3: CASSSEVGRRNSPLHF. For the CDR3, the DNA is TGTGCCAGCAGTTCAGAAGTGGGCAGGAGGAATTCACCCCTCCACTTT.

V is TRBV30 and J is TRBJ1-5; no reliable D call. There are 15 residues in the CDR3. Deletions cut 0 bases from V and 4 bases from J, with 13 bases between. The germline CDR1 and CDR2 sequences are GTSNPN and SVGIG (reference sequence). This CDR3 reads CAWSVPGGLNQPQHF. As DNA, the CDR3 is TGTGCCTGGAGTGTACCCGGCGGATTAAATCAGCCCCAGCATTTT.

CDR3 sequence reads: CASLRGTEAFF. In DNA form, the CDR3 reads TGTGCCAGCCTCCGGGGGACTGAAGCTTTCTTT. J is TRBJ1-1 and V is TRBV28, with D tentatively TRBD1 (5 bases). CDR1 is MDHEN, CDR2 SYDVKM, per germline. This CDR3 spans 11 amino acids. Trimming left V 8 bases short and J 5 bases short, with 9 bases between.

The chain is built from TRBV9 and TRBJ1-2; 7 bases fit TRBD1. Germline V gene data show CDR1 as SGDLS and CDR2 as YYNGEE. The J segment lost 4 bases and the V segment lost 2 bases, leaving 11 bases of the junction unmatched. The CDR3 loop spans 16 amino acids. CDR3 DNA sequence: TGTGCCAGCAGCGTGACGCCCGGGACAGTGGCCTATGGCTACACCTTC. Protein sequence: CASSVTPGTVAYGYTF.

This clone was counted a few times. The V gene is TRBV19, the J gene TRBJ1-1; no reliable D call. Trimming removed 6 bases at V and 9 bases at J, with 14 bases between. CDR1 and CDR2 from the germline V gene are LNHDA and SQIVND (reference sequence). CDR3 length equals 12 residues. The CDR3 region is CASRPPGLKAFF. CDR3 coding DNA: TGTGCCAGTAGGCCCCCTGGCTTGAAAGCTTTCTTT.